What follows describes a single T cell receptor beta chain. Antigen unknown. CDR1 GTSNPN and CDR2 SVGIG come from the germline V gene (reference sequence). Trimming took 0 bases from V and 3 from J, leaving 14 bases between them. This CDR3 has 15 residues. The data are from a study of shared clonotypes between healthy human individuals. Study results and limitations: All-four-donor shared clonotypes had higher generation probabilities than non-shared clonotypes did.

A CD45RA-negative memory subset and a CD45RA+ naive subset were separated from the CD4+ cells. Produced via immunoSEQ multiplex PCR; TCRdb's table is partial and in-frame only. Of 2 million to 2.5 million clones detected, roughly 94% appear once; the ten largest clones hold roughly 0.13%. The sequencing input was naive CD4+ T cells sorted from blood. The subset denotes: CD45RA+ positively selected. The receptor comes from a man younger than 35 in good health. The rearrangement uses TRBV30 and TRBJ1-1; D perhaps matches TRBD1 (6 bases). CDR3: CAWSVLGAQDTEAFF. As DNA, the CDR3 is TGTGCCTGGAGTGTACTGGGGGCGCAGGACACTGAAGCTTTCTTT.